Below, 15 T cell receptor beta chains from the same sample are listed, as sequenced in a study of blood T cell repertoires in COVID-19. The protocol was immunoSEQ multiplex PCR, while the TCRdb copy is restricted to in-frame clones and leaves out a portion. The data contain about 180,000 clones, about 81% of them singletons. Sequencing was performed on peripheral blood. Receptor source: a woman aged 80 or over with COVID-19, enrolled during active disease.

The chain recombines TRBV28 with TRBJ2-7; no firm D call. V shed 5 bases and J shed 2 bases, with 7 bases lying between them. Germline loops: CDR1 MDHEN, CDR2 SYDVKM. This CDR3 is built from 12 residues. The CDR3 spells CASSPFTYEQYF. CDR3 DNA sequence: TGTGCCAGCAGTCCCTTTACCTACGAGCAGTACTTC.

The chain employs TRBV28 and TRBJ2-6; the match to TRBD2 covers 13 bases. The trim removed 5 bases at V and 3 bases at J, leaving 10 bases unmatched. Germline V CDR1 and CDR2: MDHEN, SYDVKM. This CDR3 spans 19 amino acids. As DNA, the CDR3 is TGTGCCAGCAGTCCCACCGGACTAGCGGGAGTAAGTGGGGCCAACGTCCTGACTTTC. Translating it yields CASSPTGLAGVSGANVLTF.

This clone was counted only a few times. The V and J genes are TRBV7-9 and TRBJ2-1; the D is unclear. Germline V gene data show CDR1 as SEHNR and CDR2 as FQNEAQ (reference sequence). This CDR3 comprises 16 residues. V shed 5 bases and J shed 1 base, with 15 bases lying between them. In DNA form, the CDR3 reads TGTGCCAGCAGCCCCCGACTCATCGGTTCCTACAATGAGCAGTTCTTC. Its translation is CASSPRLIGSYNEQFF.

This sequence joins TRBV24-1 and TRBJ2-1, with a weak D call TRBD2 (5 bases). The ends were cut back, 12 bases at V and 7 bases at J, with 18 bases in the middle. The CDR3 has 13 amino acids. Germline-derived CDR1 and CDR2 are KGHDR and SFDVKD. CDR3 DNA: TGTGCCTTAACTAGAGCCCGTTTTAATGAGCAGTTCTTC. Translated: CALTRARFNEQFF.

The chain couples TRBV18 to TRBJ2-5, with TRBD1 matching over 8 bases. Germline CDR1 KGHSH, CDR2 LQKENI. J gave up 4 bases and V 6 bases, and 10 bases lay outside the gene matches. The CDR3 sequence is 15 residues long. The CDR3 DNA is TGTGCCAGCTCGCCGGACAGGGATCACGCAGAGACCCAGTACTTC. Translation gives CASSPDRDHAETQYF.

This clone was seen only once. CDR3 region: CASSQQAGVRETQYF. CDR3 sequence (DNA): TGTGCCAGTAGTCAACAAGCCGGGGTCAGAGAGACCCAGTACTTC. This sequence joins TRBV19 and TRBJ2-5; possibly TRBD2 for D (5 bases). The CDR3 is 15 residues long. V was cut by 5 bases and J by 4 bases, with 17 bases left in between. Germline CDR1 LNHDA, CDR2 SQIVND (reference sequence).

V gene TRBV11-3 combines with J gene TRBJ1-2; 8 bases map to TRBD1. This CDR3 has 16 amino acids. Trimming cost V 2 bases and J 3 bases; bases outside gene matches: 8. Germline CDR1 reads SGHNT; CDR2 reads YENEEA. CDR3 DNA sequence: TGTGCCAGCAGCTTACGTCCGCAGGGGGCAGACTATGGCTACACCTTC. Encoded protein: CASSLRPQGADYGYTF.

V and J are TRBV27 and TRBJ2-7; D remains unclear. V was pared by 0 bases and J by 4 bases, with 13 bases between. The CDR3 contains 15 residues. Germline CDR1 reads MNHEY; CDR2 reads SMNVEV (reference sequence). The CDR3 sequence is CASSLSLGVGYEQYF. The CDR3 DNA reads as TGTGCCAGCAGTTTATCCCTTGGTGTCGGGTACGAGCAGTACTTC.

The genes are TRBV7-2 and TRBJ2-2; TRBD1 aligns across 11 bases. The J segment lost 7 bases and the V segment lost 5 bases, leaving 6 bases of the junction unmatched. Germline V lookup: CDR1 SGHTA, CDR2 FQGNSA. The CDR3 runs to 15 residues. The CDR3 is CASSQGQGAIGELFF. DNA of the CDR3: TGTGCCAGCAGCCAAGGACAGGGGGCGATCGGGGAGCTGTTTTTT.

The sample holds a few counts of this clone. V and J are TRBV28 and TRBJ1-2, with D tentatively TRBD1 (6 bases). CDR1 and CDR2 from the germline V gene are MDHEN and SYDVKM. V lost 6 bases, J lost 13 bases, and 18 bases lay in between. There are 12 residues in the CDR3. The CDR3 sequence is CASRPGTLGSTF. DNA for the CDR3: TGTGCCAGCAGGCCCGGGACACTAGGATCCACCTTC.

This clone was seen more than once but under ten times. The chain carries TRBV28 and TRBJ1-5; D unresolved. This CDR3 contains 15 residues. Trimming took off 8 bases at V and 2 bases at J, with 16 bases between the two ends. Germline V CDR1 and CDR2: MDHEN, SYDVKM. The CDR3, as DNA: TGTGCCAGCGGCGTAAGAGGGATGGGCAATCAGCCCCAGCATTTT. Protein sequence: CASGVRGMGNQPQHF.

The J gene is TRBJ1-2, the V gene TRBV4-3, with 8 bases that match TRBD1. Germline V gene data show CDR1 as LGHNA and CDR2 as YSLEER. Trimming at V came to 4 bases and at J to 4 bases, leaving 5 bases not matched to a gene. CDR3 size: 14 residues. The CDR3 DNA reads as TGCGCCAGCAGCCTTGGACAGGGTGGCTATGGCTACACCTTC. It codes for CASSLGQGGYGYTF.

This clone has just one count. The chain has TRBV7-8 and TRBJ1-2, with D tentatively TRBD1 (5 bases). CDR1 is SGHVS, CDR2 FQNEAQ, per germline. There are 16 residues in the CDR3. Trimming took 5 bases from V and 3 from J, leaving 19 bases between them. CDR3 sequence: CASSPDTVGHDYGYTF. The DNA of the CDR3 is TGTGCCAGCAGCCCGGACACAGTGGGGCACGACTATGGCTACACCTTC.

V usage is TRBV5-1 and J usage is TRBJ1-1; possible D gene TRBD1, 6 bases. The germline gives CDR1 SGHRS, CDR2 YFSETQ. This CDR3 region has 14 residues. Trimming removed 4 bases at V and 5 bases at J, with 15 bases between. The CDR3 loop is CASSPETGRTEAFF. The CDR3 DNA sequence: TGCGCCAGCAGCCCGGAGACAGGTCGGACTGAAGCTTTCTTT.

This sequence joins TRBV5-1 and TRBJ2-7, with 7 nucleotides matching TRBD1. V was clipped by 4 bases and J by 0 bases; unmatched bases: 4. Germline V gene data show CDR1 as SGHRS and CDR2 as YFSETQ. CDR3 length: 14 amino acids. The CDR3 nucleotides read TGCGCCAGCAGCGGAGACAGGGTCTCCTACGAGCAGTACTTC. Protein product: CASSGDRVSYEQYF.